This entry lists 7 T cell receptor beta chains sequenced from one sample in a study of T cells in Graves' hyperthyroidism and ophthalmopathy. Template material for amplifying TCR beta CDR3 regions consisted of RNA transcripts. TCR CDR3 underwent first-round RT-PCR with the HTBI primer set. From the multiplex PCR reads, TCRdb called clonotypes with MiXCR, one entry per CDR3 protein. The table includes 450,000 to 650,000 distinct CDR3 sequences, 17% detected once. The specimen sequenced was blood. The source of these receptors is a woman under 30 with Graves' ophthalmopathy.

The gene calls are TRBV27 and TRBJ1-1; no reliable D call. The CDR3 extends over 13 amino acids. Germline CDR1 is MNHEY and CDR2 is SMNVEV (reference sequence). Trimming left V 5 bases short and J 7 bases short, with 14 bases between. The CDR3 sequence: CASSMGGVNEAFF. The CDR3 DNA follows: TGTGCCAGCAGTATGGGCGGAGTGAATGAAGCTTTCTTT.

The V call is TRBV30, the J call TRBJ1-1; possible D gene TRBD1, 5 bases. From germline, CDR1 is GTSNPN and CDR2 SVGIG (reference sequence). The CDR3 has 14 residues. V was shortened by 4 bases and J by 5 bases, with 17 bases between the two germline ends. The DNA for the CDR3 is TGTGCCTGGAATGTGGCCGGGGCGCGTACTGAAGCTTTCTTT. This codes for CAWNVAGARTEAFF.

V gene TRBV18 combines with J gene TRBJ2-2; D is ambiguous. The CDR3 has 13 amino acids. V was trimmed by 3 bases and J by 6 bases, leaving 8 bases between them. CDR1 KGHSH and CDR2 LQKENI come from the germline V gene. This CDR3 reads CASSPDISGELFF. In nucleotides, the CDR3 is TGTGCCAGCTCACCCGACATTTCCGGGGAGCTGTTTTTT.

This chain connects TRBV19 to TRBJ2-1, with 7 positions matching TRBD1. Germline CDR1 reads LNHDA; CDR2 reads SQIVND (reference sequence). The CDR3 extends over 16 amino acids. Losses at the gene ends were 4 bases for V and 2 bases for J; bases not matched to a gene: 8. The CDR3 reads CASSTQGQSPYNEQFF. CDR3 DNA sequence: TGTGCCAGTAGTACTCAGGGACAGAGCCCCTACAATGAGCAGTTCTTC.

This clonotype was observed a few times. The chain uses TRBV6-1 and TRBJ1-2, with D unresolved. V lost 5 bases and J lost 4, with 8 bases in between. This CDR3 is 12 amino acids long. Per germline, CDR1 MNHNS and CDR2 SASEGT. The CDR3 loop reads CASSPAPYGYTF. CDR3 DNA sequence: TGTGCCAGCAGTCCGGCCCCCTATGGCTACACCTTC.

The chain combines TRBV7-3 with TRBJ2-1; D remains ambiguous. This CDR3 comprises 14 residues. Germline lookup yields CDR1 SGHTA and CDR2 FQGTGA. Trimming shortened V by 2 bases and J by 6 bases, and 11 bases separated the two germline ends. CDR3 in DNA: TGTGCCAGCAGCTTAGGTTCAGAGCGCAATGAGCAGTTCTTC. Translated: CASSLGSERNEQFF.

In its sample, this clonotype was seen many times. This chain connects TRBV7-2 to TRBJ2-7, with 7 bases lining up with TRBD2. CDR1 and CDR2 from the germline V gene are SGHTA and FQGNSA. V was clipped by 1 base and J by 4 bases; unmatched bases: 10. The CDR3 is made up of 16 amino acids. CDR3 sequence reads: CASSLVSGGSTYEQYF. The CDR3, as DNA: TGTGCCAGCAGCTTAGTTTCGGGCGGGAGCACTTACGAGCAGTACTTC.